Listed here is a single T cell receptor beta chain. Its antigen target is currently unknown. Within one base of it there is no much larger clone, and no base qualities were kept. V and J lose 1 base and 2 bases, and a span of 12 bases separates them. Taken from the germline V gene, the CDR1 and CDR2 loops are MGHRA and YSYEKL. There are 15 amino acids in the CDR3, from cysteine to phenylalanine inclusive. Only CDR3 DNA remains: 45 bases, in frame from the first base. This entry comes from a study of blood T cell repertoires in COVID-19 (dated by TCRdb to about 2020). With regard to the full study: Samples covering the acute and convalescent phases of COVID-19 were provided by collaborators in the United States, Italy and Spain. The material from the prospective study consisted of cDNA or gDNA derived from T cells, B-cell-depleted T cells, or PBMCs. Where available, HLA class I and class II types were taken from metadata supplied by the sample provider and were not determined by assay-based typing. The repertoires were made available in a free public database intended to serve as a resource for research on the immune response to SARS-CoV-2. The samples were drawn from two sources: the first 160 participants of the ongoing ImmuneRACE study, and 1,200 or so subjects contributed by 6 global collaborators. Deeply sampled blood TCRbeta repertoires from subjects exposed to, actively infected with, or recovered from COVID-19 were included in the dataset. Nearly every sample came with metadata listing a de-identified subject ID, COVID-19 status, age in years and sex. Points the paper makes about the study in general: How much clinical and demographic metadata was included differed by source and by participant, and the metadata was provided uncurated.

TCRbeta CDR3 regions were amplified from genomic DNA using the immunoSEQ Assay, a bias-controlled multiplex PCR. The study's own analysis went as follows. Nucleated cell counts per sample were estimated from amplification of reference gene primers within the assay. Sequence reads were collapsed and filtered to measure the absolute abundance of every unique TCRbeta CDR3 rearrangement. For each sample, productive Simpson clonality was calculated as the square root of Simpson's diversity index across productive rearrangements. Not all clones reach the TCRdb copy of this immuneACCESS table, which keeps in-frame sequences only. Checked studies attribute under half of the gap to unresolved V genes and leave the rest unexplained. The V and J calls and clone size were taken over from that table, and D and trimming were inferred from the DNA. Recorded for this sample are 110,000 or so clones; 75% to 90% of them occurred a single time. The ten largest clones add up to less than 9.5% of the sample.

Each collaborating institution followed its own protocols to collect whole blood in K2EDTA tubes. Collaborator samples were shipped for TCRbeta analysis as frozen whole blood, isolated PBMCs, or DNA extracted from either sample type. The TCR originated in a woman aged 40 to 50 with acute or convalescent COVID-19. Rearrangement joined TRBV4-1 to TRBJ2-7, and the D gene may be TRBD2, 6 bases matching. The specimen was peripheral blood. The encoded CDR3 is CASSQVSTRPYEQYF. The sequence in DNA is TGCGCCAGCAGCCAAGTTTCGACTAGGCCCTACGAGCAGTACTTC.